The TCR beta chain under discussion was sequenced for a study of beta chain features in type 1 diabetes. General study results and limits: TCRB CDR3s from Type 1 diabetes patients were moderately but significantly shorter in all four CD4+ subsets.

Over 95% purity was reached by all sorted populations. With 7 bases clipped from V and 8 bases from J, the junction kept 7 bases outside the gene matches. The germline V gene encodes CDR1 LNHDA and CDR2 SQIVND (reference sequence). This CDR3 region has 14 residues. On this clone itself: As yet, its antigen is unknown.

Expressed TCRB transcripts were sequenced after all isolated RNA was converted to cDNA. TCRdb's table, derived via immunoSEQ multiplex PCR, lists solely in-frame clones and lacks some. The sample holds approximately 30,000 clones, around 60% seen once. The source of this sequence is a woman younger than 45 with type 1 diabetes. The genes are TRBV19 and TRBJ2-2; 10 positions match TRBD1. Material for sequencing was Tregs from blood. This CDR3 is CASTDRGPQGELFF. CDR3 DNA sequence: TGTGCCAGTACCGACAGGGGGCCCCAAGGGGAGCTGTTTTTT.